This T cell receptor (beta chain) was documented in a study of T cell repertoires in cytomegalovirus infection. About the study: The study used recently identified HLA-C-restricted and well-studied HLA-B-restricted CMV epitopes. Indications came from public TCR beta signatures; they pointed to CMV infection and to a matching HLA type. Study findings and constraints: CMV carriers with the relevant HLA were identified by cumulative public TCR beta family frequency. Dominant in the ex vivo response were TCR beta clonotypes restricted by HLA-C and specific for CMV.

Many counts were recorded for this clonotype. No antigen is known for it. TCRdb re-derived calls from the reads in MiXCR, one entry per CDR3 protein. The sample contains around 310,000 distinct CDR3 sequences, about 27% of which appear only once. Sequences were derived from cultured PBMCs, sampled from culture after CMV antigen stimulation. This TCR was sampled from a human donor in good health (CMV status not recorded). Some clones in this sample may be carry-over from other donors' samples.

CDR3 loop: CASSRLAGGPETQYF. CDR3 nucleotides: TGTGCCAGCAGCAGACTAGCGGGGGGGCCAGAGACCCAGTACTTC. The genes are TRBV7-6 and TRBJ2-5, with 14 bases aligning to TRBD2. The CDR3 runs 15 residues. Germline CDR1 is SGHVS and CDR2 is FNYEAQ. V dropped 5 bases and J dropped 4; count of bases not matched to a gene: 3. The whole variable domain, remainder taken from reference TRBV7-6 and TRBJ2-5, is GAGVSQSPRYKVTKRGQDVALRCDPISGHVSLYWYRQALGQGPEFLTYFNYEAQQDKSGLPNDRFSAERPEGSISTLTIQRTEQRDSAMYRCASSRLAGGPETQYFGPGTRLLVL.